The 20 T cell receptor beta chains presented below share a single source sample, sequenced in a study of shared clonotypes between healthy human individuals. Repertoires were generated with immunoSEQ multiplex PCR, while TCRdb's copy carries only in-frame clones and drops some. The sample includes about 470,000 clones, roughly 77% seen only once; the top ten take 13%. Sequenced sample: PBMCs. These receptors came from a woman between 35 and 50 years old in good health. Some clones in this sample may be carry-over from other donors' samples.

The rearrangement links TRBV5-4 to TRBJ2-1; TRBD1 is a possible D gene (5 bases). Germline CDR1 and CDR2: SGHNT and YYREEE (reference sequence). Trimming took 4 bases from V and 0 from J, leaving 11 bases between them. The CDR3 has 15 amino acids. CDR3 protein: CASSQTDSSYNEQFF. CDR3 DNA sequence: TGTGCCAGCAGCCAGACAGATAGCTCCTACAATGAGCAGTTCTTC.

CDR3 residues: CASSPRDRGFWGQYF. The CDR3 bases are TGTGCCAGCAGTCCCCGGGACAGGGGCTTTTGGGGGCAGTACTTC. The chain has TRBV28 and TRBJ2-7; 10 nucleotides line up with TRBD1. Germline CDR1 and CDR2: MDHEN and SYDVKM. The V and J ends lost 5 bases and 9 bases, in that order; junction bases with no gene match: 13. This CDR3 comprises 15 residues.

As DNA, the CDR3 is TGTGCCAGCAGCTTGTCGACAAGCCGGTGGAACACTGAAGCTTTCTTT. Translated, it gives CASSLSTSRWNTEAFF. This sequence joins TRBV5-8 and TRBJ1-1; D is unclear. V shed 1 base and J shed 1 base, with 14 bases lying between them. This CDR3 has 16 amino acids. Germline CDR1 SGHTS, CDR2 YDEGEE.

This clone was seen only a few times. J is TRBJ2-7 and V is TRBV7-9; 7 nucleotides line up with TRBD1. Germline trimming cut 4 bases from V and 2 bases from J; bases unmatched to any gene: 5. Germline V gene sequence: CDR1 SEHNR, CDR2 FQNEAQ (reference sequence). The CDR3 is 14 amino acids. For the CDR3, the DNA is TGTGCCAGCAGCTGGGGACAGAACCCCTACGAGCAGTACTTC. As protein: CASSWGQNPYEQYF.

This chain links TRBV10-3 with TRBJ1-1, with a weak D call TRBD1 (6 bases). Germline V CDR1 and CDR2: ENHRY, SYGVKD. Trimming took 0 bases from V and 0 from J, leaving 11 bases between them. The CDR3 is made up of 16 amino acids. The CDR3 protein is CAISESKAGVNTEAFF. In DNA form, the CDR3 reads TGTGCCATCAGTGAGTCTAAGGCAGGGGTGAACACTGAAGCTTTCTTT.

The chain is built from TRBV9 and TRBJ1-2, with D possibly being TRBD1 (5 bases). The V gene's germline CDR1 is SGDLS and CDR2 YYNGEE. The V and J ends lost 3 bases and 8 bases respectively, with 17 bases between them. The CDR3 loop spans 14 amino acids. As DNA, the CDR3 is TGTGCCAGCAGCGCCCGGGACCCCGGCGGGGGCTACACCTTC. Residues: CASSARDPGGGYTF. Full variable domain (outside the CDR3, taken from reference TRBV9 and TRBJ1-2): DSGVTQTPKHLITATGQRVTLRCSPRSGDLSVYWYQQSLDQGLQFLIQYYNGEERAKGNILERFSAQQFPDLHSELNLSSLELGDSALYFCASSARDPGGGYTFGSGTRLTVV.

Only one count was recorded for this clone. The chain combines TRBV7-9 with TRBJ1-3, with a tentative D call TRBD1 (5 bases). In germline, CDR1 is SEHNR, CDR2 FQNEAQ (reference sequence). The CDR3 length is 17 residues. V gave up 4 bases and J gave up 0 bases, with 16 bases separating them. In DNA form, the CDR3 reads TGTGCCAGCAGCTCACGAGGTCCCGGGGCCTCTGGAAACACCATATATTTT. As protein: CASSSRGPGASGNTIYF. The full variable domain, its missing parts supplied by reference TRBV7-9 and TRBJ1-3, is DTGVSQNPRHKITKRGQNVTFRCDPISEHNRLYWYRQTLGQGPEFLTYFQNEAQLEKSRLLSDRFSAERPKGSFSTLEIQRTEQGDSAMYLCASSSRGPGASGNTIYFGEGSWLTVV.

The rearrangement links TRBV30 to TRBJ1-3; the match to TRBD1 covers 9 bases. The CDR3 length is 15 residues. CDR1 is GTSNPN, CDR2 SVGIG, per germline (reference sequence). V shed 2 bases and J 3 bases; nucleotides not matched to a gene: 5. The CDR3, as DNA: TGTGCCTGGAGTTGGGACAGGGACAATGGAAACACCATATATTTT. It yields the protein CAWSWDRDNGNTIYF.

The rearrangement links TRBV7-3 to TRBJ2-1; 7 nucleotides align to TRBD2. CDR3 length: 15 residues. CDR1 SGHTA and CDR2 FQGTGA come from the germline V gene. V lost 2 bases and J lost 4; bases outside the gene matches: 5. CDR3 nucleotide sequence: TGTGCCAGCAGCTTAGTGGTGGGAGGGTACAATGAGCAGTTCTTC. The encoded protein is CASSLVVGGYNEQFF.

This chain joins TRBV30 and TRBJ2-7; D might be TRBD2 (6 bases). The CDR3 is made up of 14 amino acids. Per the germline V gene, CDR1 is GTSNPN and CDR2 is SVGIG (reference sequence). Deletions cut 0 bases from V and 0 bases from J, with 9 bases between. The CDR3 DNA is TGTGCCTGGAGTGTAGGCGGGACCTCCTACGAGCAGTACTTC. Translation: CAWSVGGTSYEQYF.

A note on this clone: Different DNA sequences within this sample yield the same CDR3. The chain links TRBV29-1 to TRBJ2-2; 10 nucleotides agree with TRBD2. The CDR3 runs 14 residues. From germline, CDR1 is SQVTM and CDR2 ANQGSEA. V gave up 6 bases and J gave up 2 bases; unmatched junction bases: 3. The DNA of the CDR3 is TGCAGCGTGCGGACTAGCGGAAACACCGGGGAGCTGTTTTTT. This codes for CSVRTSGNTGELFF.

This chain joins TRBV14 and TRBJ1-4; D may be TRBD1 (6 bases). CDR1 and CDR2 (germline): SGHDN, FVKESK. The V gene lost 1 base and the J gene lost 3 bases, with 15 bases spanning the gap. The CDR3 has 17 amino acids. This CDR3 reads CASSQGRTGTPNEKLFF. The CDR3 bases are TGTGCCAGCAGCCAAGGAAGGACCGGGACACCTAATGAAAAACTGTTTTTT.

The rearrangement joins TRBV27 to TRBJ1-2; 7 bases line up with TRBD1. J was trimmed by 5 bases and V by 5 bases; bases with no gene match: 23. There are 19 residues in the CDR3. The germline V gene has CDR1 MNHEY and CDR2 SMNVEV (reference sequence). CDR3 in DNA: TGTGCCAGCAGTCGTAGGATGGAAATATACAGGGGTTCCCCTTATGGCTACACCTTC. It codes for CASSRRMEIYRGSPYGYTF.

In this sample, this clone turned up a few times. The chain couples TRBV29-1 to TRBJ2-7; 10 bases align to TRBD2. Germline loops: CDR1 SQVTM, CDR2 ANQGSEA. The V segment lost 6 bases and the J segment 7 bases; nucleotides outside the gene matches: 9. The CDR3 runs 13 residues. The CDR3 here is CSVRTSGMGEQYF. For the CDR3, the DNA is TGCAGCGTGCGGACTAGCGGAATGGGGGAGCAGTACTTC.

This clone has more than one count but fewer than ten. The chain employs TRBV9 and TRBJ2-2, with TRBD1 identical over 7 bases. Germline V gives CDR1 SGDLS, CDR2 YYNGEE. The length of the CDR3 is 15 residues. Germline trimming cut 2 bases from V and 4 bases from J; bases unmatched to any gene: 5. The CDR3 bases are TGTGCCAGCAGCGTCGGGACAGATGTCACCGGGGAGCTGTTTTTT. It is translated as CASSVGTDVTGELFF.

The V and J genes are TRBV28 and TRBJ1-5; D is uncertain. Deletions cut 3 bases from V and 4 bases from J, with 10 bases between. The CDR3 spans 14 residues. The germline CDR1 and CDR2 sequences are MDHEN and SYDVKM. The CDR3 DNA follows: TGTGCCAGCAGTTTGGGTGGCGCAAATCAGCCCCAGCATTTT. Its protein product is CASSLGGANQPQHF.

The rearrangement uses TRBV9 and TRBJ2-3; D is undetermined. This CDR3 comprises 14 residues. The germline V gene has CDR1 SGDLS and CDR2 YYNGEE. The V end lost 3 bases, the J end lost 3 bases, and 11 bases lay between the germline ends. CDR3 coding DNA: TGTGCCAGCAGCGCCCGTCGAATGACAGATACGCAGTATTTT. Translation: CASSARRMTDTQYF.

The V gene is TRBV30, the J gene TRBJ2-1, with TRBD2 identical over 16 bases. Germline-derived CDR1 and CDR2 are GTSNPN and SVGIG (reference sequence). Unmatched junction bases numbered 14, after V lost 1 base and J lost 8 bases. CDR3 length equals 19 residues. CDR3 nucleotide sequence: TGTGCCTGGAGTGGCACCGCGGGACTAGCGGGAGGGGAGGGTCATGAGCAGTTCTTC. It specifies CAWSGTAGLAGGEGHEQFF.

The chain recombines TRBV28 with TRBJ1-6, with a weak D call TRBD1 (5 bases). Germline loops: CDR1 MDHEN, CDR2 SYDVKM. The CDR3 contains 12 residues. Between the trimmed V and J ends, which lost 1 base and 12 bases, there was a span of 7 bases. The CDR3 DNA reads TGTGCCAGCAGTTTATTGGGGGTACCCCTCCACTTT. As protein: CASSLLGVPLHF.

The chain recombines TRBV18 with TRBJ2-2, with D perhaps matching TRBD1 (5 bases). CDR1 and CDR2 (germline): KGHSH, LQKENI. This CDR3 spans 12 amino acids. V gave up 5 bases and J gave up 6 bases, with 7 bases separating them. The CDR3 loop is CASSTTAGELFF. The DNA for the CDR3 is TGTGCCAGCTCAACGACAGCCGGGGAGCTGTTTTTT.